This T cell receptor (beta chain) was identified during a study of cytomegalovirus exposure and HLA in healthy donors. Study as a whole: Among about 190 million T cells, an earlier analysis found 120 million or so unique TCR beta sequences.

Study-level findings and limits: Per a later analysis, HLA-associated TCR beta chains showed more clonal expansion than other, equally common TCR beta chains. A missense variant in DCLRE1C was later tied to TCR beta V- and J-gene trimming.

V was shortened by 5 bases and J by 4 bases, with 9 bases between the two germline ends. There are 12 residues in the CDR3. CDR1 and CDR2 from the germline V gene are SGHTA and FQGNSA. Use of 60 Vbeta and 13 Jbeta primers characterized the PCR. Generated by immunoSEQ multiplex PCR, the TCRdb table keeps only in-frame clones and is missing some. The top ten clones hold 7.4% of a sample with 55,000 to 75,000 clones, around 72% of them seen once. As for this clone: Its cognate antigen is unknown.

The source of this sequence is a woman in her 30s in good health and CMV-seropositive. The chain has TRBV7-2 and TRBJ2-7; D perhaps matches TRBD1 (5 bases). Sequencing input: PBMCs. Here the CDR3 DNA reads TGTGCCAGCAGCCTAGGACAATACGAGCAGTACTTC. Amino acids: CASSLGQYEQYF.